This is a list of T cell receptor beta chains from one sample in a study of T-cell memory formation after mild COVID-19. TCRdb itself ran the 5' RACE reads through MiXCR, one entry per CDR3 protein. This sample has fewer than 200,000 distinct CDR3 sequences, with over 20% found just once. Sequencing input: PBMCs or a T cell subset sorted from them (not recorded which). The origin of the receptors is an adult woman who had mild COVID-19 (a few samples of this study predate the infection). Cell type and time point are not known. CDR3s include the opening cysteine and the closing phenylalanine or tryptophan. Fields, in order: V gene, CDR3 protein.

V: TRBV25-1; CDR3: CASSTWSNEQFF
V: TRBV27; CDR3: CASSLSRLGGNQPQHF
V: TRBV6-2/TRBV6-3; CDR3: CASRETDYNEQFF
V: TRBV6-2/TRBV6-3; CDR3: CASNRDRWTDTQYF
V: TRBV11-3; CDR3: CASIGGLAGEDTDTQYF
V: TRBV6-1; CDR3: CASSEALGWGQPQHF
V: TRBV4-2; CDR3: CASSQELSIGYITDTQYF
V: TRBV27; CDR3: CASRTPGGYGYTF
V: TRBV6-2/TRBV6-3; CDR3: CASSYIQMNTEAFF
V: TRBV9; CDR3: CASSVGRANEQFF
V: TRBV5-6; CDR3: CASSLMNTEAFF
V: TRBV20-1; CDR3: CSARGRGRSEAFF
V: TRBV5-6; CDR3: CASSLVGAGARDEQFF
V: TRBV4-2; CDR3: CASSQELATYNEQFF
V: TRBV10-3; CDR3: CAISDRVNTEAFF
V: TRBV18; CDR3: CASSPMDRYQETQYF
V: TRBV15; CDR3: CATSTIQGAYTF
V: TRBV7-9; CDR3: CASSHPTSGRSGRETQYF
V: TRBV5-5; CDR3: CASMAGTGSNQPQHF
V: TRBV9; CDR3: CASSVDPAGGYNEQFF
V: TRBV7-9; CDR3: CASSLLAGTPNEQFF
V: TRBV14; CDR3: CASSRRGGDAYNEQFF
V: TRBV27; CDR3: CASSSTGVNQPQHF
V: TRBV6-2/TRBV6-3; CDR3: CASNYPQGPTDEGYTF
V: TRBV9; CDR3: CASSVAVVPLTGTGYEKLFF
V: TRBV7-2; CDR3: CASSLARGAGNQPQHF
V: TRBV7-2; CDR3: CASSETNYNEQFF
V: TRBV7-9; CDR3: CASSLDGPSANYGYTF
V: TRBV7-9; CDR3: CASSSPWGQHNEQFF
V: TRBV11-2; CDR3: CASSSTGGWGETQYF
V: TRBV7-9; CDR3: CASSEGTGVYGYTF
V: TRBV23-1; CDR3: CASSQSRTPGSPQHF
V: TRBV4-2; CDR3: CASSRSITGELFF
V: TRBV13; CDR3: CASSANDRVQDYGYTF
V: TRBV7-3; CDR3: CASSPEGQGNTEAFF
V: TRBV20-1; CDR3: CSARDRLAGEVGEQFF
V: TRBV20-1; CDR3: CSAPPGPGGGTDTQYF
V: TRBV7-8; CDR3: CASSLGDRTILSYEQYF
V: TRBV5-1; CDR3: CASSYSQGAMVYYEQYF
V: TRBV15; CDR3: CATSLAAVAKNIQYF
V: TRBV10-3; CDR3: CAISESKREYSTDTQYF
V: TRBV7-9; CDR3: CASSPPATEAFF
V: TRBV7-9; CDR3: CASSINEQFF
V: TRBV20-1; CDR3: CSARLTGNEQFF
V: TRBV29-1; CDR3: CSVGLNGELFF
V: TRBV3-1; CDR3: CASSQELGGYYNEQFF
V: TRBV29-1; CDR3: CSVKTVRDYGYTF
V: TRBV3-1; CDR3: CASSDFRTSSYNEQFF
V: TRBV7-9; CDR3: CASSLSRANLDTKYF
V: TRBV20-1; CDR3: CSAPKLGDQTYEQYF
V: TRBV5-1; CDR3: CASSLSGTGGFEPQHF
V: TRBV9; CDR3: CASSVGQGARGGELFF